The source of this TCR beta chain is a study of blood T cell repertoires in COVID-19. Across the whole study: Nucleic acid was either cDNA or gDNA, and it came from T cells, B-cell-depleted T cells, or PBMCs.

Germline lookup yields CDR1 ENHRY and CDR2 SYGVKD. Trimming removed 10 bases from V and 4 bases from J; junction bases left unmatched: 6. The CDR3 spans 12 residues. Produced via immunoSEQ multiplex PCR; TCRdb's table is partial and in-frame only. Of 220,000 or so clones listed, 86% are singletons. The sequence came from a woman aged 45-65 years with COVID-19, enrolled during active disease. The genes are TRBV10-3 and TRBJ1-1; 7 positions match TRBD1. Sequencing input: peripheral blood. CDR3 residues: CASRQGGTEAFF. In nucleotides, the CDR3 is TGTGCCAGCCGACAGGGTGGCACTGAAGCTTTCTTT.